This T cell receptor (beta chain) was recorded in a study of blood T cell repertoires in COVID-19. At the level of the study: Acute-phase and convalescent COVID-19 samples originated in the United States, Italy and Spain.

The CDR3 loop spans 13 amino acids. V shed 4 bases and J 7 bases; nucleotides not matched to a gene: 2. The germline gives CDR1 SGHAT, CDR2 FQNNGV. Participants were aged about 18 to 90 years, lived in 24 US areas, and enrolled virtually. Per the original data handling: Using reference gene primer amplification, nucleated cell counts were estimated. TCRdb keeps only in-frame clones here, not all; method: immunoSEQ multiplex PCR. The V and J calls and the clone size are those of that table, but D and trimming were determined from the DNA. The sample has 200,000 to 300,000 clones, approximately 88% seen once; the top ten hold over 2.5%.

The chain joins TRBV11-2 to TRBJ2-2, with 8 positions matching TRBD1. The sequencing input was PBMCs or T cells enriched from blood (not recorded which). The TCR was taken from a woman in her thirties or forties who had been exposed to COVID-19. The CDR3 DNA is TGTGCCAGCAGCTCACAGGGGGTCGGGGAGCTGTTTTTT. It yields the protein CASSSQGVGELFF.